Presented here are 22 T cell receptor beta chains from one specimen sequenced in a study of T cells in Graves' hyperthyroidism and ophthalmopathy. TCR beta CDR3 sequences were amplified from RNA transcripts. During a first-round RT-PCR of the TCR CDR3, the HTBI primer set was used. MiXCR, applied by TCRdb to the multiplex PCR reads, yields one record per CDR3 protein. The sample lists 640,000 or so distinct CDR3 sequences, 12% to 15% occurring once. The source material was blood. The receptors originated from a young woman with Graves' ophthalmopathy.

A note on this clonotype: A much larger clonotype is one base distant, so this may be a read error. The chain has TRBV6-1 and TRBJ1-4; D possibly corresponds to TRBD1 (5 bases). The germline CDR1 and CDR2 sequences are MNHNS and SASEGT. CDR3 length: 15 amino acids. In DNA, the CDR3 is TGTGCCGGCAGTGAAACTCAGGGCCCGGGAGAAAAACTGTTTTTT. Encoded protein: CAGSETQGPGEKLFF.

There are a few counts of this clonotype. The CDR3 here is CASSRTGQGPYNEQFF. DNA for the CDR3: TGTGCCAGCAGCCGTACCGGGCAGGGACCCTACAATGAGCAGTTCTTC. This chain links TRBV6-1 with TRBJ2-1; D tentatively fits TRBD1 or TRBD2 (5 bases each). The V and J ends lost 6 bases and 2 bases respectively, with 17 bases between them. In germline, CDR1 is MNHNS, CDR2 SASEGT. This CDR3 is 16 amino acids long.

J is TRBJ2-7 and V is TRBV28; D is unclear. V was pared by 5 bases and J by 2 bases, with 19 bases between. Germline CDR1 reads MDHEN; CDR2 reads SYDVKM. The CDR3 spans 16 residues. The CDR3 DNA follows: TGTGCCAGCAGTCTAGATCGTCTTACTCTAACCTACGAGCAGTACTTC. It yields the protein CASSLDRLTLTYEQYF.

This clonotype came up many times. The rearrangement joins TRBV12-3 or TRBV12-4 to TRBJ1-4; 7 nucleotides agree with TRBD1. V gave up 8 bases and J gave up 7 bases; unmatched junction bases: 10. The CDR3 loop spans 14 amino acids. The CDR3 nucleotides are TGTGCCAGCGTCCTCTACGCAGGGGGTGAAAAACTGTTTTTT. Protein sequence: CASVLYAGGEKLFF.

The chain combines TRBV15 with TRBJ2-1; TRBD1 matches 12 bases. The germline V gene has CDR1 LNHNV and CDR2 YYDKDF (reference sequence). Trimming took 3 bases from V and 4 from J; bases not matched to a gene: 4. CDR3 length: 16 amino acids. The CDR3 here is CATSRRDRGLYNEQFF. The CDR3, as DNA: TGTGCCACCAGCAGGAGGGACAGGGGGCTGTACAATGAGCAGTTCTTC.

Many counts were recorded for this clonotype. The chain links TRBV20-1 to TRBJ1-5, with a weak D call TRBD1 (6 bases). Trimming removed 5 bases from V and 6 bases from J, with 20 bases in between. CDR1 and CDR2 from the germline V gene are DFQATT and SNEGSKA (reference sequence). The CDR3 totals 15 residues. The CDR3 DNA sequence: TGCAGTGCTCCCATGGGGGGCGATCGTAGTCAGCCCCAGCATTTT. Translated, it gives CSAPMGGDRSQPQHF.

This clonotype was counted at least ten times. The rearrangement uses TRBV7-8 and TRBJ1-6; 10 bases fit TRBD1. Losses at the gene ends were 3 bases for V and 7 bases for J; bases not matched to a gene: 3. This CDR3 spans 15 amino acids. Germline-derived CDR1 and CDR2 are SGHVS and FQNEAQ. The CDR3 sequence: CASSFTGQGNSPLHF. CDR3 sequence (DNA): TGTGCCAGCAGCTTTACGGGACAGGGGAATTCACCCCTCCACTTT.

In nucleotides, the CDR3 is TGTGCCAGCAGCTTGGGCGGGACAGATTCACCCCTCCACTTT. As protein: CASSLGGTDSPLHF. The V call is TRBV5-4, the J call TRBJ1-6; 7 bases fit TRBD1. Trimming cost V 0 bases and J 8 bases; bases outside gene matches: 2. Germline V gene data show CDR1 as SGHNT and CDR2 as YYREEE (reference sequence). The CDR3 has 14 residues.

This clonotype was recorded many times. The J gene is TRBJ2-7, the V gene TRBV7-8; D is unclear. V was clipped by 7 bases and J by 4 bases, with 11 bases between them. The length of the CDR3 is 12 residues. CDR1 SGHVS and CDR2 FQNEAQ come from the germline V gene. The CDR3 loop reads CASTPVGYEQYF. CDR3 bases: TGTGCCAGCACCCCAGTTGGGTACGAGCAGTACTTC. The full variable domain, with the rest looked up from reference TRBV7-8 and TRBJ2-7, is GAGVSQSPRYKVAKRGQDVALRCDPISGHVSLFWYQQALGQGPEFLTYFQNEAQLDKSGLPSDRFFAERPEGSVSTLKIQRTQQEDSAVYLCASTPVGYEQYFGPGTRLTVT.

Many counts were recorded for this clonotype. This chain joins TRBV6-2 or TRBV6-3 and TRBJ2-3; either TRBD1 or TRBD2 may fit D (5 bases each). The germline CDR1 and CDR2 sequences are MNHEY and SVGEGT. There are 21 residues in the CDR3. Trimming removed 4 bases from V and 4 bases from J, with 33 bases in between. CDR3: CASSSRTPSFLLALPPDTQYF. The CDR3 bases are TGTGCCAGCAGTTCCCGGACACCTTCCTTCCTGCTAGCCCTACCGCCAGATACGCAGTATTTT.

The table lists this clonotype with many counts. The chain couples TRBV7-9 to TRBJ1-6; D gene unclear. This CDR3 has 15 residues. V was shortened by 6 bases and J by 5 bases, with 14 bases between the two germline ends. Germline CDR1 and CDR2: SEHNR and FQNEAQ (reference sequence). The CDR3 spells CASRPKTVNNSPLHF. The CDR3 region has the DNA TGTGCCAGCAGACCGAAGACGGTTAATAATTCACCCCTCCACTTT. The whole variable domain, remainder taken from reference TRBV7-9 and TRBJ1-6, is DTGVSQNPRHKITKRGQNVTFRCDPISEHNRLYWYRQTLGQGPEFLTYFQNEAQLEKSRLLSDRFSAERPKGSFSTLEIQRTEQGDSAMYLCASRPKTVNNSPLHFGNGTRLTVT.

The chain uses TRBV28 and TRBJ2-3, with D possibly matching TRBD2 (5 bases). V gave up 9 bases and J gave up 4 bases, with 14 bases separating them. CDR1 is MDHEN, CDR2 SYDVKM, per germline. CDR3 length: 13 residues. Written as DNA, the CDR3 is TGTGCCAGTATAGGGAGTCGGGCAGATACGCAGTATTTT. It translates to CASIGSRADTQYF.

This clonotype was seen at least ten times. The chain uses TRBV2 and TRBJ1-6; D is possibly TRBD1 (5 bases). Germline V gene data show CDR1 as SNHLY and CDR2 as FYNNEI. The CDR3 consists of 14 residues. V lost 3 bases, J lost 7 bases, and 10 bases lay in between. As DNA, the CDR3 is TGTGCCAGCAGTGAGAGTTGGGGGAATTCACCCCTCCACTTT. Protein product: CASSESWGNSPLHF.

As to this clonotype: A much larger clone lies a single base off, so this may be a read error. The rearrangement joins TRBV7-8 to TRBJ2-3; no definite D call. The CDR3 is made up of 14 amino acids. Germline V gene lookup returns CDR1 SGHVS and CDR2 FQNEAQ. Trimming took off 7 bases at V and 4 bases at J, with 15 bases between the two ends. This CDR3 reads CASIRDRAADTQYF. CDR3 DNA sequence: TGTGCCAGCATCCGAGATCGGGCGGCAGATACGCAGTATTTT.

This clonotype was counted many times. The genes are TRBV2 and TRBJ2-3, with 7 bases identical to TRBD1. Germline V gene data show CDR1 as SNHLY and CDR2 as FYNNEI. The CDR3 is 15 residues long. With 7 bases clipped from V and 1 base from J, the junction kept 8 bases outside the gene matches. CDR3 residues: CASTQQGVRTDTQYF. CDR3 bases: TGTGCCAGCACCCAGCAGGGGGTCCGCACAGATACGCAGTATTTT.

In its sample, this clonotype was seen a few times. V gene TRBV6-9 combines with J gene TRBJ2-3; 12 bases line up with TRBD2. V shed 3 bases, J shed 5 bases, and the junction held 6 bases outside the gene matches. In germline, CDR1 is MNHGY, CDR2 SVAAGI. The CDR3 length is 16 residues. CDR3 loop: CASSYQLAGGGDTQYF. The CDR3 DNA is TGTGCCAGCAGTTACCAACTAGCGGGAGGTGGAGATACGCAGTATTTT.

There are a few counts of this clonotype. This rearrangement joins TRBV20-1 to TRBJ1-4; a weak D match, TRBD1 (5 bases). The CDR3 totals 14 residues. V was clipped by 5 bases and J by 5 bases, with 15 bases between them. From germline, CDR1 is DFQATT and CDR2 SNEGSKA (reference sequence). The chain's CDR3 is CSARQLPTNEKLFF. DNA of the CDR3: TGCAGTGCTCGACAGCTACCCACGAATGAAAAACTGTTTTTT.

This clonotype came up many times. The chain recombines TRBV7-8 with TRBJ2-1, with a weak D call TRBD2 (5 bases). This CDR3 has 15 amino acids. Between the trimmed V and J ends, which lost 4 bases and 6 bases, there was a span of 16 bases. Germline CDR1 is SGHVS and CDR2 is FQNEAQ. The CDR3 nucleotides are TGTGCCAGCAGCTCCCGATGGACTCTCGGCAATGAGCAGTTCTTC. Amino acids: CASSSRWTLGNEQFF.

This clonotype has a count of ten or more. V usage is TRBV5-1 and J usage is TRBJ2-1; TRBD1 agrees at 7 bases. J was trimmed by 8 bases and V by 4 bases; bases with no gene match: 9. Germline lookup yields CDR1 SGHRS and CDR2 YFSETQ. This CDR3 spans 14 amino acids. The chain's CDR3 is CASSPLTGRDEQFF. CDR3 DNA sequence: TGCGCCAGCAGCCCGCTGACAGGGCGAGATGAGCAGTTCTTC.

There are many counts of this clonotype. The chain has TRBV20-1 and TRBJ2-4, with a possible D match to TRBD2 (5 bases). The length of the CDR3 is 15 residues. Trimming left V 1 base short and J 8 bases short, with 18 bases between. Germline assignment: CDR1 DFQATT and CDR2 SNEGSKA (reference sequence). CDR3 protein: CSARAPGRGLDIQYF. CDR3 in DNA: TGCAGTGCTAGAGCGCCAGGCCGGGGTTTAGACATTCAGTACTTC.

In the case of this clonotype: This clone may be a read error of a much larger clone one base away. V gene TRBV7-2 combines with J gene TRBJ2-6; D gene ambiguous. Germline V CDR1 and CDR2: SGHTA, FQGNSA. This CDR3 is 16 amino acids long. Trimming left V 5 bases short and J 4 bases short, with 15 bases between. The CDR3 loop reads CASSRVHLSGANVLTF. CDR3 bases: TGTGCCAGCAGCCGGGTGCACCTGTCAGGGGCCAACGTCCTGACTTTC.

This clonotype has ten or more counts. The CDR3 region is CAWKPDWAGSDEKLFF. The CDR3 DNA follows: TGTGCCTGGAAGCCCGATTGGGCAGGGTCGGATGAAAAACTGTTTTTT. This sequence joins TRBV30 and TRBJ1-4, with a weak D call TRBD1 (5 bases). Germline CDR1 GTSNPN, CDR2 SVGIG (reference sequence). This CDR3 has 16 residues. V was pared by 4 bases and J by 6 bases, with 21 bases between.